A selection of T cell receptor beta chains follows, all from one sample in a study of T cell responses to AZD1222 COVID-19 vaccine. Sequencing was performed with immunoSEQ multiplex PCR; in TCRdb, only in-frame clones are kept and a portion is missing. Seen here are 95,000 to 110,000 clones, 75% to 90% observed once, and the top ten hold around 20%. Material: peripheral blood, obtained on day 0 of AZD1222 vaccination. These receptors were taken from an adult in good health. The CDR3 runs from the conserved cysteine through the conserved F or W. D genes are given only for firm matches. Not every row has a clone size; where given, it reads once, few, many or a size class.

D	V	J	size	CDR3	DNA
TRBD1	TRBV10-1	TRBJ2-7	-	CASSESAGGAWYEQYF	TGCGCCAGCAGTGAATCCGCAGGGGGCGCATGGTACGAGCAGTACTTC
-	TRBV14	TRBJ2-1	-	CASSQDTGSGDEQFF	TGTGCCAGCAGCCAAGATACAGGATCAGGCGATGAGCAGTTCTTC
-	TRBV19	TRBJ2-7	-	CASSIPGAPGEQYF	TGTGCCAGTAGTATCCCGGGGGCCCCCGGCGAGCAGTACTTC
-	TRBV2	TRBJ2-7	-	CASSGQASYEQYF	TGTGCCAGCAGTGGACAGGCTTCCTACGAGCAGTACTTC
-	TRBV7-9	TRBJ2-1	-	CASSLLLLAEQFF	TGTGCCAGCAGCTTACTTCTACTAGCTGAGCAGTTCTTC
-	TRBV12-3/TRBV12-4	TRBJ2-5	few	CASSLVPEGQYF	TGTGCCAGCAGCTTGGTACCCGAGGGCCAGTACTTC
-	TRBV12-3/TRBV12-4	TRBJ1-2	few	CASSLSQGNGYTF	TGTGCCAGCAGTTTAAGTCAGGGGAATGGCTACACCTTC
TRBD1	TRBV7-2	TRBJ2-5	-	CASSAGPQGAKTQYF	TGTGCCAGCAGCGCCGGCCCCCAGGGGGCCAAGACCCAGTACTTC
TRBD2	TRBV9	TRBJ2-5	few	CASSVGGSGGSRETQYF	TGTGCCAGCAGCGTAGGCGGTAGCGGGGGGTCGCGAGAGACCCAGTACTTC
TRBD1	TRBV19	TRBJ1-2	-	CATTGQGMKGGSYGYTF	TGTGCCACTACGGGACAGGGGATGAAAGGGGGATCCTATGGCTACACCTTC
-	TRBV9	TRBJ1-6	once	CASSLQGLNSPLHF	TGTGCCAGCAGCTTACAGGGTTTAAATTCACCCCTCCACTTT
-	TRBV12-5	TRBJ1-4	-	CASGLRRVGDEKLFF	TGTGCTAGTGGTTTGCGGCGGGTCGGGGATGAAAAACTGTTTTTT
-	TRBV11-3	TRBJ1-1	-	CASSLRLGAEAFF	TGTGCCAGCAGCTTAAGATTAGGTGCTGAAGCTTTCTTT
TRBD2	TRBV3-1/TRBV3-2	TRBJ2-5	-	CASNLAEGETQYF	TGTGCCAGCAATCTAGCGGAGGGGGAGACCCAGTACTTC
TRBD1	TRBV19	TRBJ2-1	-	CASRDRSSYNEQFF	TGTGCCAGTAGGGACAGGAGCTCCTACAATGAGCAGTTCTTC
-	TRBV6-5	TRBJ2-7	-	CASSYYGNEQYF	TGTGCCAGCAGTTACTATGGCAACGAGCAGTACTTC
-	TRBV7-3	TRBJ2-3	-	CASSQGTHTTDTQYF	TGTGCCAGCAGTCAGGGGACCCATACCACAGATACGCAGTATTTT
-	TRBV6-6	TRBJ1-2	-	CASSSDSYGYTF	TGTGCCAGCAGTTCTGACAGCTATGGCTACACCTTC
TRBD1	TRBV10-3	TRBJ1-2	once	CAIGSPGTGAYGYTF	TGTGCCATCGGATCACCCGGGACAGGGGCCTATGGCTACACCTTC
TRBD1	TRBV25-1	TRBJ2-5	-	CASSPPRTGEGRETQYF	TGTGCCAGCAGTCCTCCTCGGACAGGGGAGGGGCGAGAGACCCAGTACTTC
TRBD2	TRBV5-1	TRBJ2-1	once	CASSFWTSGYNEQFF	TGCGCCAGCAGCTTCTGGACTAGCGGATACAATGAGCAGTTCTTC
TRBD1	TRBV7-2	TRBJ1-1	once	CASSLGQGQGKIF	TGTGCCAGCAGCTTAGGGCAGGGACAGGGCAAAATTTTT
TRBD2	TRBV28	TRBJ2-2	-	CASSDFSGRGTGELFF	TGTGCCAGCAGCGATTTTAGCGGGAGGGGGACCGGGGAGCTGTTTTTT
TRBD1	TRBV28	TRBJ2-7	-	CASISGQGPYEQYF	TGTGCCAGCATAAGTGGACAGGGCCCCTACGAGCAGTACTTC
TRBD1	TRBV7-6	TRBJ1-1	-	CASSRDRGVAEAFF	TGTGCCAGCAGCCGGGACAGGGGAGTCGCTGAAGCTTTCTTT
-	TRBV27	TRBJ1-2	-	CASSLSGYGYTF	TGTGCCAGCAGTTTATCAGGCTATGGCTACACCTTC
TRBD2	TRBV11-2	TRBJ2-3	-	CASSLRASGGTDTQYF	TGTGCCAGCAGCTTAAGGGCTAGCGGAGGCACAGATACGCAGTATTTT
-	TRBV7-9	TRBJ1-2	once	CASSLAKEGDTF	TGTGCCAGCAGCTTAGCGAAGGAGGGAGACACCTTC
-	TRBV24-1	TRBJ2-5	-	CATSDPTQETQYF	TGTGCCACCAGTGACCCGACCCAAGAGACCCAGTACTTC
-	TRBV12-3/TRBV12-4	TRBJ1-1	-	CASSFRLDREAFF	TGTGCCAGCAGTTTTCGGCTTGACAGGGAAGCTTTCTTT
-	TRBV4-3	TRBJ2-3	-	CASSQVDGSTDTQYF	TGCGCCAGCAGCCAAGTGGACGGGAGCACAGATACGCAGTATTTT
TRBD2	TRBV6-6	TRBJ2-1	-	CASSTSGYYNEQFF	TGTGCCAGCAGTACTAGCGGGTATTACAATGAGCAGTTCTTC
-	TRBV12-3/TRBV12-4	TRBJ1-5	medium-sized	CASSRGGNQPQHF	TGTGCCAGCAGTCGGGGGGGCAATCAGCCCCAGCATTTT
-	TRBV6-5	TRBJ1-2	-	CASSSLGGGERGYTF	TGTGCCAGCAGTTCCTTGGGGGGGGGCGAACGTGGCTACACCTTC
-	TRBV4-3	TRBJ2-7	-	CASSQGSVADPYEQYF	TGCGCCAGCAGCCAAGGGTCGGTAGCGGATCCCTACGAGCAGTACTTC
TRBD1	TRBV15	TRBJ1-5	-	CATSRDGPRQGNGPQHF	TGTGCCACCAGCAGAGATGGCCCGAGACAGGGCAACGGGCCCCAGCATTTT
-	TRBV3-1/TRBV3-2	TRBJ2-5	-	CASSPNTQETQYF	TGTGCCAGCAGCCCTAATACCCAAGAGACCCAGTACTTC
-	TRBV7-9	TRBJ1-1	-	CASSLMGGDTEAFF	TGTGCCAGCAGCTTAATGGGCGGGGACACTGAAGCTTTCTTT
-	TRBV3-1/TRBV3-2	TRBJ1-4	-	CASSQDGKLFF	TGTGCCAGCAGCCAAGACGGAAAACTGTTTTTT
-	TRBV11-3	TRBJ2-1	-	CASSLQASSYNEQFF	TGTGCCAGCAGCTTACAAGCGAGCTCCTACAATGAGCAGTTCTTC
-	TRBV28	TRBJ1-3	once	CASSPGRSGNTIYF	TGTGCCAGCAGTCCAGGCCGCTCTGGAAACACCATATATTTT
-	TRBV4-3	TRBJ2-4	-	CASSQSGTLLNIQYF	TGCGCCAGCAGCCAGTCCGGGACATTATTGAACATTCAGTACTTC
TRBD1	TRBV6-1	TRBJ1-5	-	CASSEMQGGRNQPQHF	TGTGCCAGCAGTGAAATGCAGGGGGGAAGAAATCAGCCCCAGCATTTT
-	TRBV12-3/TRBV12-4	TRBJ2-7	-	CASSPAYYEQYF	TGTGCCAGCTCTCCGGCGTACTACGAGCAGTACTTC
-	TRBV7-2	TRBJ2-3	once	CASSFGGGTSTQYF	TGTGCCAGCAGCTTCGGCGGCGGGACGAGTACGCAGTATTTT
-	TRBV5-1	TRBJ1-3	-	CASSPGPTSSGNTIYF	TGCGCCAGCAGCCCAGGGCCCACTAGCTCTGGAAACACCATATATTTT
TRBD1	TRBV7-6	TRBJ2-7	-	CASSAGQGAYEQYF	TGTGCCAGCAGCGCGGGACAGGGGGCCTACGAGCAGTACTTC
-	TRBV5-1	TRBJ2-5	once	CASQPQVGYQETQYF	TGCGCCAGCCAACCCCAGGTGGGGTACCAAGAGACCCAGTACTTC
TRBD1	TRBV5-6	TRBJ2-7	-	CASSLRTGASEQYF	TGTGCCAGCAGTCTTAGGACAGGGGCAAGTGAGCAGTACTTC
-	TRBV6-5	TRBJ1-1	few	CASSYQMMNTEAFF	TGTGCCAGCAGTTACCAGATGATGAACACTGAAGCTTTCTTT
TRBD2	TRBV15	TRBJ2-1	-	CATRGGSFRNEQFF	TGTGCCACCAGGGGGGGGAGTTTCCGCAATGAGCAGTTCTTC
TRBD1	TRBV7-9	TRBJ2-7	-	CASSFVSLGQGYEQYF	TGTGCCAGCAGCTTTGTCTCCCTGGGACAGGGCTACGAGCAGTACTTC
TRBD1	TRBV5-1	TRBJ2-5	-	CASSSWDRLQETQYF	TGCGCCAGCAGCAGTTGGGACAGACTCCAAGAGACCCAGTACTTC
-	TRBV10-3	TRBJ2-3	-	CAISESVGGHLDTQYF	TGTGCCATCAGTGAGTCCGTGGGAGGACATTTAGATACGCAGTATTTT
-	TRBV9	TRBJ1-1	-	CASTVSNMNTEAFF	TGTGCCAGCACCGTAAGTAACATGAACACTGAAGCTTTCTTT